Here is one T cell receptor (beta chain) with its context. Its antigen is not known. Per the germline V gene, CDR1 is MNHNY and CDR2 is SVGAGI (reference sequence). The CDR3 has 10 residues. Between the trimmed V and J ends, which lost 5 bases and 8 bases, there was a span of 4 bases. The sample is drawn from a study of beta chain features in type 1 diabetes. Broader study findings: VDJ junctions from patients with type 1 diabetes contained fewer insertions and more deletions. Compared to healthy donors, patients appeared to have naive, central memory and Treg TCRB repertoires that were more alike.

Every isolated RNA sample was fully reverse transcribed, so sequencing captured expressed TCRB transcripts. Sequencing was performed with immunoSEQ multiplex PCR; in TCRdb, only in-frame clones are kept and a portion is missing. The table includes 300,000 to 400,000 clones, roughly 13% detected once. The gene calls are TRBV6-6 and TRBJ2-1; no clear D gene. This clonotype was obtained from a man younger than 30 in good health. Material: naive CD4+ T cells from blood. CDR3 in amino acids: CASSRDEQFF. For the CDR3, the DNA is TGTGCCAGCAGTCGCGATGAGCAGTTCTTC.